The 32 T cell receptor beta chains presented below share a single source sample, sequenced in a study of blood T cell repertoires in COVID-19. Sequencing was performed with immunoSEQ multiplex PCR; in TCRdb, only in-frame clones are kept and a portion is missing. The table lists 350,000 to 450,000 clones, 65% to 90% of them singletons. Sequencing was performed on peripheral blood. These receptors came from a woman aged 60-70 years with COVID-19, enrolled during active disease.

The V call is TRBV18, the J call TRBJ1-2; TRBD1 agrees at 10 bases. Germline trimming cut 3 bases from V and 3 bases from J; bases unmatched to any gene: 13. This CDR3 has 18 residues. The germline CDR1 and CDR2 sequences are KGHSH and LQKENI. CDR3 DNA sequence: TGTGCCAGCTCACCCTCACCCCCTCGGGACAGGGGTCACTATGGCTACACCTTC. It encodes CASSPSPPRDRGHYGYTF.

This chain joins TRBV3-1 (or the pseudogene TRBV3-2) and TRBJ2-1; 9 bases match TRBD2. CDR3 length: 15 amino acids. Germline CDR1 is LGHDT and CDR2 is YNNKEL (reference sequence). With 1 base clipped from V and 15 bases from J, the junction kept 13 bases outside the gene matches. The CDR3, as DNA: TGTGCCAGCAGCCAAGCGGCTAGCGGGGCCTATGGGGGGTTCTTC. This gives the protein CASSQAASGAYGGFF.

The rearrangement joins TRBV5-1 to TRBJ2-7; 7 positions agree with TRBD1. The CDR3 runs 16 residues. In germline, CDR1 is SGHRS, CDR2 YFSETQ. V dropped 4 bases and J dropped 2; count of bases not matched to a gene: 12. The chain's CDR3 is CASSDRDSRQAYEQYF. The CDR3 coding sequence is TGCGCCAGCAGCGATCGGGACAGTCGGCAGGCCTACGAGCAGTACTTC.

CDR3 loop: CASSSQGWYGYTF. The CDR3 DNA is TGTGCCAGCAGTTCCCAGGGTTGGTATGGCTACACCTTC. The chain couples TRBV6-5 to TRBJ1-2; TRBD1 might be the D (5 bases). CDR3 length: 13 amino acids. V lost 4 bases and J lost 5, with 11 bases in between. Germline V gene sequence: CDR1 MNHEY, CDR2 SVGAGI.

This rearrangement joins TRBV27 to TRBJ2-3; TRBD1 matches 7 bases. V lost 6 bases and J lost 2; bases outside the gene matches: 11. The CDR3 has 16 amino acids. Germline V gene data show CDR1 as MNHEY and CDR2 as SMNVEV (reference sequence). This chain's CDR3 is CASSTGTAVLTDTQYF. The CDR3 nucleotides are TGTGCCAGCAGCACAGGGACAGCCGTCCTCACAGATACGCAGTATTTT.

V gene TRBV7-9 combines with J gene TRBJ1-4; D gene uncertain. The CDR3 is 16 residues long. Deletions cut 1 base from V and 8 bases from J, with 17 bases between. Looked up from germline, CDR1 is SEHNR and CDR2 is FQNEAQ (reference sequence). CDR3 bases: TGTGCCAGCAGCTTAGGCCTGACGGCCCCTAGCGAAAAACTGTTTTTT. Its translation: CASSLGLTAPSEKLFF.

This clone came up once. This chain joins TRBV5-1 and TRBJ2-7; D remains unclear. Deletions cut 0 bases from V and 1 base from J, with 8 bases between. The CDR3 runs to 14 residues. Germline V lookup: CDR1 SGHRS, CDR2 YFSETQ. The CDR3 coding sequence is TGCGCCAGCAGCTTGGAGGCACTATCCTACGAGCAGTACTTC. It translates to CASSLEALSYEQYF.

V usage is TRBV7-7 and J usage is TRBJ2-1; 8 bases map to TRBD2. This CDR3 region has 17 residues. Unmatched junction bases numbered 6, after V lost 1 base and J lost 1 base. Germline values: CDR1 SSHAT, CDR2 FNYEAQ (reference sequence). The CDR3 protein is CASSLGPGGGSYNEQFF. In DNA form, the CDR3 reads TGTGCCAGCAGCTTAGGCCCGGGAGGGGGATCCTACAATGAGCAGTTCTTC. Variable domain in full (rest from reference TRBV7-7 and TRBJ2-1): GAGVSQSPRYKVTKRGQDVTLRCDPISSHATLYWYQQALGQGPEFLTYFNYEAQPDKSGLPSDRFSAERPEGSISTLTIQRTEQRDSAMYRCASSLGPGGGSYNEQFFGPGTRLTVL.

The chain carries TRBV18 and TRBJ1-5; 8 bases are a match to TRBD1. The V gene's germline CDR1 is KGHSH and CDR2 LQKENI. The CDR3 covers 14 residues. Germline trimming cut 6 bases from V and 4 bases from J; bases unmatched to any gene: 5. This CDR3 reads CASSQGAFNQPQHF. The DNA for the CDR3 is TGTGCCAGCTCTCAGGGGGCGTTTAATCAGCCCCAGCATTTT. The entire variable domain, with the rest obtained from reference TRBV18 and TRBJ1-5, is as follows: NAGVMQNPRHLVRRRGQEARLRCSPMKGHSHVYWYRQLPEEGLKFMVYLQKENIIDESGMPKERFSAEFPKEGPSILRIQQVVRGDSAAYFCASSQGAFNQPQHFGDGTRLSIL.

V and J are TRBV18 and TRBJ1-1; D gene ambiguous. Trimming removed 0 bases at V and 3 bases at J, with 8 bases between. CDR1 is KGHSH and CDR2 is LQKENI in the germline V gene. The CDR3 is 14 residues long. This chain's CDR3 is CASSPPNGDTEAFF. The CDR3 DNA is TGTGCCAGCTCACCACCGAACGGAGACACTGAAGCTTTCTTT.

V gene TRBV6-2 or TRBV6-3 combines with J gene TRBJ1-2, with D unclear. CDR1 and CDR2 from the germline V gene are MNHEY and SVGEGT. The CDR3 consists of 13 residues. Trimming cost V 3 bases and J 2 bases, with 7 bases left between them. As DNA, the CDR3 is TGTGCCAGCAGTTATGGGCCGAACTATGGCTACACCTTC. Translated, it gives CASSYGPNYGYTF.

This clone was found once. V and J are TRBV7-3 and TRBJ2-1; 11 nucleotides match TRBD2. The J segment lost 4 bases and the V segment lost 6 bases, leaving 5 bases of the junction unmatched. The CDR3 runs 15 residues. Looked up from germline, CDR1 is SGHTA and CDR2 is FQGTGA. CDR3 amino acids: CASSEGLAGYNEQFF. The DNA for the CDR3 is TGTGCCAGCAGTGAAGGACTAGCGGGTTACAATGAGCAGTTCTTC.

The chain carries TRBV9 and TRBJ2-5; 7 bases agree with TRBD1. The CDR3 covers 15 residues. From germline, CDR1 is SGDLS and CDR2 YYNGEE. Losses at the gene ends were 4 bases for V and 4 bases for J; bases not matched to a gene: 10. The CDR3 DNA reads as TGTGCCAGCAGCACCTTAGGACAGGCGGGAGAGACCCAGTACTTC. Amino acids: CASSTLGQAGETQYF.

The chain links TRBV18 to TRBJ2-2, with TRBD2 as a possible D gene (7 bases). Trimming stripped 4 bases from V and 4 bases from J, with 16 bases between. The germline gives CDR1 KGHSH, CDR2 LQKENI. There are 16 residues in the CDR3. As DNA, the CDR3 is TGTGCCAGCTCACGTGAGGCGGGGGCCACCACCGGGGAGCTGTTTTTT. Translating gives CASSREAGATTGELFF. Drawing the rest from reference TRBV18 and TRBJ2-2, the complete variable domain is NAGVMQNPRHLVRRRGQEARLRCSPMKGHSHVYWYRQLPEEGLKFMVYLQKENIIDESGMPKERFSAEFPKEGPSILRIQQVVRGDSAAYFCASSREAGATTGELFFGEGSRLTVL.

The sample holds one count of this clone. CDR3 protein: CASSRRVGPNTEAFF. DNA of the CDR3: TGTGCCAGCAGTCGCCGGGTGGGGCCTAACACTGAAGCTTTCTTT. The gene calls are TRBV27 and TRBJ1-1; weak D call: TRBD1 (5 bases). The length of the CDR3 is 15 residues. The germline V gene has CDR1 MNHEY and CDR2 SMNVEV (reference sequence). V lost 5 bases and J 2 bases, leaving 15 bases between the germline ends.

The J gene is TRBJ1-5, the V gene TRBV6-5, with unresolved D. With 5 bases removed from V and 4 bases from J, the gap between germline ends came to 9 bases. Germline V gene lookup returns CDR1 MNHEY and CDR2 SVGAGI. This CDR3 is built from 13 residues. The CDR3 here is CASSRGRNQPQHF. For the CDR3, the DNA is TGTGCCAGCAGTAGAGGGAGGAATCAGCCCCAGCATTTT.

The chain couples TRBV6-6 to TRBJ1-3; D is uncertain. The V gene lost 2 bases and the J gene lost 0 bases, with 11 bases spanning the gap. The V gene's germline CDR1 is MNHNY and CDR2 SVGAGI (reference sequence). The CDR3 contains 16 residues. The CDR3 region is CASSYTPSSSGNTIYF. The DNA of the CDR3 is TGTGCCAGCAGTTACACTCCCTCGAGCTCTGGAAACACCATATATTTT.

This rearrangement joins TRBV6-5 to TRBJ1-1, with 8 nucleotides matching TRBD1. The junction had 2 bases not matched to a gene; V was cut back by 10 bases and J by 1 base. Germline V CDR1 and CDR2: MNHEY, SVGAGI. The CDR3 totals 12 residues. The CDR3 DNA sequence: TGTGCCACCGGGACAGGGAACACTGAAGCTTTCTTT. Translating gives CATGTGNTEAFF.

The chain combines TRBV6-2 or TRBV6-3 with TRBJ2-2; D not resolved. Germline CDR1 and CDR2: MNHEY and SVGEGT. With 3 bases removed from V and 0 bases from J, the gap between germline ends came to 8 bases. The CDR3 is 15 residues long. The CDR3 region is CASSYHSSNTGELFF. The CDR3 DNA is TGTGCCAGCAGTTATCACAGTTCGAACACCGGGGAGCTGTTTTTT.

The CDR3 reads CASSLGLAGLGNEQFF. In nucleotides, the CDR3 is TGTGCCAGCAGTTTGGGACTAGCGGGGCTAGGGAATGAGCAGTTCTTC. V is TRBV6-2 or TRBV6-3 and J is TRBJ2-1; 13 bases map to TRBD2. Germline V lookup: CDR1 MNHEY, CDR2 SVGEGT. V lost 4 bases, J lost 7 bases, and 7 bases stayed unmatched. The CDR3 totals 16 residues.

The V call is TRBV7-2, the J call TRBJ2-7; no definite D call. Germline CDR1 and CDR2: SGHTA and FQGNSA. The CDR3 is 13 amino acids. Trimming cost V 4 bases and J 3 bases, with 10 bases left between them. The CDR3 loop is CASSSPRVYEQYF. CDR3 coding DNA: TGTGCCAGCAGCTCCCCCCGGGTCTACGAGCAGTACTTC.

The genes are TRBV7-2 and TRBJ2-1; unclear D gene. Between the trimmed V and J ends, which lost 1 base and 3 bases, there was a span of 7 bases. CDR1 SGHTA and CDR2 FQGNSA come from the germline V gene. The CDR3 runs 14 residues. The CDR3 nucleotides read TGTGCCAGCAGCTTAGGAGGCAGCTACAATGAGCAGTTCTTC. Its protein product is CASSLGGSYNEQFF.

This chain joins TRBV6-5 and TRBJ1-1; D is uncertain. In germline, CDR1 is MNHEY, CDR2 SVGAGI. The CDR3 totals 15 residues. Trimming left V 4 bases short and J 0 bases short, with 12 bases between. Here the CDR3 DNA reads TGTGCCAGCAGTTGGACCCAGGACTTGAACACTGAAGCTTTCTTT. This sequence encodes CASSWTQDLNTEAFF.

The chain carries TRBV9 and TRBJ1-3; tentative D call: TRBD1 (6 bases). Germline V gives CDR1 SGDLS, CDR2 YYNGEE. V was clipped by 0 bases and J by 4 bases, with 17 bases between them. There are 17 residues in the CDR3. The CDR3 nucleotides are TGTGCCAGCAGCGTAGCCCTACAGGGATATGCGGGAAACACCATATATTTT. It yields the protein CASSVALQGYAGNTIYF.

The rearrangement uses TRBV4-3 and TRBJ1-3; possibly TRBD1 for D (5 bases). This CDR3 contains 16 residues. The V gene lost 4 bases and the J gene lost 1 base, with 14 bases spanning the gap. In germline, CDR1 is LGHNA, CDR2 YSLEER. The CDR3 loop reads CASSPSPQGSGNTIYF. DNA of the CDR3: TGCGCCAGCAGCCCCTCTCCCCAGGGATCTGGAAACACCATATATTTT.

The rearrangement joins TRBV4-2 to TRBJ1-4; perhaps TRBD1 as D (5 bases). Germline CDR1 and CDR2: LGHNA and YNFKEQ. The CDR3 is 19 residues long. With 0 bases removed from V and 8 bases from J, the gap between germline ends came to 25 bases. The CDR3: CASSQDQTRGVVIREKLFF. The CDR3 DNA sequence: TGTGCCAGCAGCCAAGATCAGACAAGGGGTGTCGTGATTAGGGAAAAACTGTTTTTT.

The rearrangement links TRBV6-2 or TRBV6-3 to TRBJ2-7, with D possibly matching TRBD1 (5 bases). The CDR3 sequence is 13 residues long. CDR1 and CDR2 from the germline V gene are MNHEY and SVGEGT. Trimming removed 4 bases at V and 2 bases at J, with 9 bases between. CDR3 region: CASSFLTAYEQYF. CDR3 DNA: TGTGCCAGCAGTTTCCTGACAGCCTACGAGCAGTACTTC.

The gene calls are TRBV5-8 and TRBJ2-5; TRBD1 matches at 8 bases. This CDR3 is built from 15 residues. Germline values: CDR1 SGHTS, CDR2 YDEGEE. V was pared by 0 bases and J by 4 bases, with 5 bases of the junction left unmatched. The CDR3 DNA follows: TGTGCCAGCAGCTTGGCAGGGGGCCGGGGAGAGACCCAGTACTTC. As protein: CASSLAGGRGETQYF.

The V and J genes are TRBV6-4 and TRBJ2-1, with D unclear. Germline V CDR1 and CDR2: MRHNA, SNTAGT. V dropped 3 bases and J dropped 4 bases, with 7 bases sitting between them. CDR3 size: 13 residues. CDR3 DNA sequence: TGTGCCAGCAGTGATGGCAGTTACAATGAGCAGTTCTTC. Amino acids: CASSDGSYNEQFF.

V usage is TRBV7-6 and J usage is TRBJ2-7, with D possibly being TRBD1 (5 bases). Germline loops: CDR1 SGHVS, CDR2 FNYEAQ. Trimming pared 2 bases from V and 5 bases from J, leaving 16 bases between. The CDR3 loop spans 15 amino acids. CDR3 amino acids: CASSLLVSRVDEQYF. Here the CDR3 DNA reads TGTGCCAGCAGCTTATTAGTGTCCAGGGTTGACGAGCAGTACTTC.

The genes are TRBV7-8 and TRBJ1-1; D is possibly TRBD1 (5 bases). CDR1 is SGHVS, CDR2 FQNEAQ, per germline. Trimming pared 4 bases from V and 0 bases from J, leaving 12 bases between. The CDR3 covers 15 residues. CDR3 in DNA: TGTGCCAGCAGCTCAGCAGGGAGGGTGAACACTGAAGCTTTCTTT. Protein: CASSSAGRVNTEAFF.

This chain links TRBV4-1 with TRBJ1-2; D gene uncertain. The CDR3 length is 14 residues. Per the germline V gene, CDR1 is MGHRA and CDR2 is YSYEKL. The germline V and J ends were trimmed by 0 bases and 1 base, with 6 bases remaining between them. CDR3 bases: TGCGCCAGCAGCCAAGATCAGATTAACTATGGCTACACCTTC. Translating it yields CASSQDQINYGYTF.